These 21 T cell receptor beta chains were sequenced from one sample in a study of OX40 agonist ivuxolimab in advanced cancers. This table comes from immunoSEQ multiplex PCR, and its TCRdb copy is limited to in-frame clones, with some not included. Here the sample spans 60,000 to 75,000 clones, 80% to 85% being singletons. The starting material was CD4+ or CD8+ T cells sorted from blood, obtained in a trial of the OX40 agonist ivuxolimab. These receptors all come from an adult with an advanced solid tumor such as melanoma, head and neck, liver or kidney cancer.

This rearrangement joins TRBV29-1 to TRBJ2-7, with TRBD1 as a possible D gene (7 bases). The V gene lost 6 bases and the J gene lost 0 bases, with 15 bases spanning the gap. This CDR3 contains 14 residues. CDR1 and CDR2 from the germline V gene are SQVTM and ANQGSEA. This CDR3 is CSVAGGQSSYEQYF. The CDR3 DNA reads as TGCAGCGTGGCAGGGGGGCAAAGCTCCTACGAGCAGTACTTC.

This rearrangement joins TRBV6-5 to TRBJ2-1; no clear D. V was cut by 5 bases and J by 7 bases, with 6 bases left in between. The CDR3 runs 11 residues. The germline CDR1 and CDR2 sequences are MNHEY and SVGAGI. The CDR3 DNA is TGTGCCAGCAGTACCCGTAATGAGCAGTTCTTC. Amino acid sequence: CASSTRNEQFF.

In this sample, this clone turned up a few times. This rearrangement joins TRBV5-6 to TRBJ1-6, with D perhaps matching TRBD1 (6 bases). The CDR3 runs to 13 residues. V was cut by 3 bases and J by 7 bases, with 8 bases left in between. The V gene's germline CDR1 is SGHDT and CDR2 YYEEEE. The CDR3 loop reads CASSWDKNSPLHF. The CDR3, as DNA: TGTGCCAGCAGCTGGGACAAGAATTCACCCCTCCACTTT. Based on the CDR3 plus reference TRBV5-6 and TRBJ1-6, the full variable domain is DAGVTQSPTHLIKTRGQQVTLRCSPKSGHDTVSWYQQALGQGPQFIFQYYEEEERQRGNFPDRFSGHQFPNYSSELNVNALLLGDSALYLCASSWDKNSPLHFGNGTRLTVT.

The chain uses TRBV18 and TRBJ1-3; D ambiguous. V was trimmed by 8 bases and J by 0 bases, leaving 17 bases between them. Per germline, CDR1 KGHSH and CDR2 LQKENI. The CDR3 totals 16 residues. The CDR3 coding sequence is TGTGCCAGCACGCCCTTAGACGTGAGCTCTGGAAACACCATATATTTT. Protein: CASTPLDVSSGNTIYF.

This clone has a single count. V usage is TRBV5-1 and J usage is TRBJ1-2, with D possibly being TRBD1 (5 bases). This CDR3 is 15 amino acids long. Trimming took 1 base from V and 5 from J, leaving 15 bases between them. Germline assignment: CDR1 SGHRS and CDR2 YFSETQ. CDR3 region: CASSLMAGLGYGYTF. CDR3 bases: TGCGCCAGCAGCTTGATGGCAGGGCTCGGGTATGGCTACACCTTC. Complete variable domain (other parts from reference TRBV5-1 and TRBJ1-2): KAGVTQTPRYLIKTRGQQVTLSCSPISGHRSVSWYQQTPGQGLQFLFEYFSETQRNKGNFPGRFSGRQFSNSRSEMNVSTLELGDSALYLCASSLMAGLGYGYTFGSGTRLTVV.

The chain joins TRBV5-5 to TRBJ2-7; perhaps TRBD2 as D (6 bases). The CDR3 spans 13 residues. Germline assignment: CDR1 SGHKS and CDR2 YYEKEE (reference sequence). The V and J ends lost 4 bases and 4 bases respectively, with 12 bases between them. Written as DNA, the CDR3 is TGTGCCAGCAGCCGCGGGGTGCAGTACGAGCAGTACTTC. As protein: CASSRGVQYEQYF.

A word on this clone: A read error may account for a junction end that differs from germline. The V gene is TRBV7-9, the J gene TRBJ1-1, with 8 bases aligning to TRBD1. The germline V gene encodes CDR1 SEHNR and CDR2 FQNEAQ (reference sequence). The CDR3 extends over 14 amino acids. The CDR3 loop is CVSSLATGGTEAFF. CDR3 in DNA: TGTGTCAGCAGCTTGGCTACAGGGGGCACTGAAGCTTTCTTT.

The chain joins TRBV5-1 to TRBJ1-6, with D tentatively TRBD1 (6 bases). V was shortened by 0 bases and J by 5 bases, with 12 bases between the two germline ends. Germline V gives CDR1 SGHRS, CDR2 YFSETQ. The CDR3 contains 16 residues. CDR3 in DNA: TGCGCCAGCAGCTTGGATGGGACACCGAATAATTCACCCCTCCACTTT. Protein product: CASSLDGTPNNSPLHF.

The CDR3: CASSLYNPQWGFNTEAFF. CDR3 sequence (DNA): TGTGCCAGCAGTTTATATAACCCCCAATGGGGATTTAACACTGAAGCTTTCTTT. The chain links TRBV28 to TRBJ1-1, with D uncertain. Germline assignment: CDR1 MDHEN and CDR2 SYDVKM. V dropped 1 base and J dropped 2 bases, with 20 bases sitting between them. The CDR3 is 18 amino acids.

The chain uses TRBV19 and TRBJ1-5; possible D gene TRBD1, 5 bases. Trimming cost V 5 bases and J 1 base, with 15 bases left between them. CDR3 length equals 16 residues. Germline V lookup: CDR1 LNHDA, CDR2 SQIVND (reference sequence). The CDR3 nucleotides are TGTGCCAGTAGTGGCTGGGGCAGGGCGAGCAATCAGCCCCAGCATTTT. Its translation is CASSGWGRASNQPQHF.

J is TRBJ1-4 and V is TRBV28, with TRBD1 identical over 9 bases. V gave up 6 bases and J gave up 8 bases; unmatched junction bases: 10. The CDR3 runs to 15 residues. Germline V CDR1 and CDR2: MDHEN, SYDVKM. The CDR3 loop reads CASRPMPGQGEKLFF. The CDR3 DNA follows: TGTGCCAGCAGACCTATGCCGGGACAGGGAGAAAAACTGTTTTTT.

The chain carries TRBV30 and TRBJ1-2, with unresolved D. Germline CDR1 GTSNPN, CDR2 SVGIG (reference sequence). The V end lost 0 bases, the J end lost 3 bases, and 23 bases lay between the germline ends. The CDR3 length is 18 residues. In nucleotides, the CDR3 is TGTGCCTGGAGTGTACGCCCCTATCAACGGGGTTGGGACTATGGCTACACCTTC. It translates to CAWSVRPYQRGWDYGYTF.

The gene calls are TRBV9 and TRBJ2-5; possibly TRBD1 for D (5 bases). This CDR3 region has 14 residues. V lost 0 bases, J lost 5 bases, and 11 bases lay in between. Germline lookup yields CDR1 SGDLS and CDR2 YYNGEE. CDR3 bases: TGTGCCAGCAGCGTAGGTGACAGTGGGGAGACCCAGTACTTC. This encodes CASSVGDSGETQYF.

The chain combines TRBV5-1 with TRBJ2-3, with 9 nucleotides matching TRBD1. Germline V gives CDR1 SGHRS, CDR2 YFSETQ. V was pared by 2 bases and J by 2 bases, with 9 bases of the junction left unmatched. This CDR3 is 17 amino acids long. The CDR3 loop is CASSFDRGNKATDTQYF. As DNA, the CDR3 is TGCGCCAGCAGCTTTGACAGGGGGAACAAGGCCACAGATACGCAGTATTTT.

This chain joins TRBV27 and TRBJ2-3; possibly TRBD1 for D (5 bases). The V end lost 4 bases, the J end lost 0 bases, and 14 bases lay between the germline ends. The CDR3 spans 16 residues. Germline CDR1 is MNHEY and CDR2 is SMNVEV (reference sequence). CDR3 amino acids: CASSSLDRHSTDTQYF. The CDR3 nucleotides read TGTGCCAGCAGTTCCCTAGACAGACATAGCACAGATACGCAGTATTTT.

This clone was recorded only once. The rearrangement uses TRBV11-3 and TRBJ1-1, with D perhaps TRBD1 (6 bases). V lost 2 bases and J lost 1, with 17 bases in between. The CDR3 consists of 17 residues. Looked up from germline, CDR1 is SGHNT and CDR2 is YENEEA. The CDR3 loop is CASSLHRDLSANTEAFF. As DNA, the CDR3 is TGTGCCAGCAGCTTACACAGGGATCTTTCCGCGAACACTGAAGCTTTCTTT.

This clone was seen a handful of times. Other DNA variants within this sample encode the same CDR3. V is TRBV5-6 and J is TRBJ1-1, with a weak D call TRBD1 (6 bases). CDR3 length equals 17 residues. V lost 2 bases and J 3 bases, leaving 20 bases between the germline ends. Germline V gene sequence: CDR1 SGHDT, CDR2 YYEEEE. CDR3 amino acids: CASSLYGTLTLDTEAFF. CDR3 nucleotides: TGTGCCAGCAGCTTATATGGGACACTTACCCTGGACACTGAAGCTTTCTTT.

CDR3 sequence reads: CASSSRRDDQETQYF. Here the CDR3 DNA reads TGTGCCAGCAGCTCGCGCCGGGACGACCAAGAGACCCAGTACTTC. The chain is built from TRBV9 and TRBJ2-5; D assignment may be TRBD1 or TRBD2 (5 bases each). Germline CDR1 and CDR2: SGDLS and YYNGEE. This CDR3 has 15 residues. V lost 4 bases and J lost 0, with 13 bases in between.

This chain joins TRBV6-7 and TRBJ2-1; 8 nucleotides line up with TRBD2. TRBV6-7 is treated as an ORF (open reading frame) with a function not yet certain. V lost 5 bases and J lost 0; bases outside the gene matches: 9. CDR3 length equals 17 residues. The CDR3 sequence is CASSLAKRGSSYNEQFF. The CDR3 bases are TGTGCCAGCAGTCTCGCCAAGCGGGGGAGCTCCTACAATGAGCAGTTCTTC.

The J gene is TRBJ2-7, the V gene TRBV2, with a weak D call TRBD2 (5 bases). The CDR3 covers 13 residues. Germline CDR1 SNHLY, CDR2 FYNNEI. V dropped 6 bases and J dropped 7 bases, with 16 bases sitting between them. In DNA, the CDR3 is TGTGCCAGCAGGGAGGACGAACTGCGGGAGCAGTACTTC. It is translated as CASREDELREQYF.

This clone was seen more than once but under ten times. The chain is built from TRBV28 and TRBJ2-2; weak D call: TRBD1 (6 bases). The CDR3 has 14 amino acids. Germline V gene sequence: CDR1 MDHEN, CDR2 SYDVKM. Trimming left V 6 bases short and J 4 bases short, with 12 bases between. The CDR3 DNA follows: TGTGCCAGCAGGGTACAGGGATTCACCGGGGAGCTGTTTTTT. Protein product: CASRVQGFTGELFF.